A single sample gave rise to the 11 T cell receptor beta chains below, sequenced in a study of blood T cells in healthy people across ages. Primed by a sample-barcoded 5' primer and a J-beta primer mix, a second PCR proceeded for 7 to 11 cycles. TCRdb ran MiXCR on the 5' RACE reads and lists one entry per CDR3 protein. The data hold more than 450,000 distinct CDR3 sequences, with about 29% observed a single time. These data were also reused for a study on T cells of mothers and their children.

Sequencing used blood. These receptors were taken from a boy between 2 and 15 years old in good health.

J is TRBJ2-7 and V is TRBV11-2; 8 nucleotides match TRBD2. Germline-derived CDR1 and CDR2 are SGHAT and FQNNGV. This CDR3 spans 15 amino acids. The J segment lost 4 bases and the V segment lost 4 bases, leaving 9 bases of the junction unmatched. The CDR3 here is CASSSVSGTFYEQYF. In nucleotides, the CDR3 is TGTGCCAGCAGCTCCGTTAGCGGGACTTTTTACGAGCAGTACTTC.

This clonotype was seen at least ten times. The chain couples TRBV7-2 to TRBJ2-5; TRBD2 might be the D (7 bases). Near its end, the DNA agrees better with TRBJ2-1, so the J call may be wrong. The CDR3 extends over 15 amino acids. Germline CDR1 SGHTA, CDR2 FQGNSA. CDR3 loop: CASTTTGRGNNEQFF. The CDR3 DNA reads as TGTGCCAGCACGACAACAGGGAGGGGAAACAATGAGCAGTTCTTC.

This clonotype was seen more than once but under ten times. Compared with germline, one end of the junction differs, possibly owing to a read error. The chain joins TRBV12-3 or TRBV12-4 to TRBJ2-4; D uncertain. The CDR3 spans 14 residues. CDR3 bases: TGTGCCAACAGTTTAGGAGCGGCCAAAAACATTCAGTACTTC. Translated, it gives CANSLGAAKNIQYF.

The chain recombines TRBV9 with TRBJ1-3, with D possibly matching TRBD1 (5 bases). Trimming removed 6 bases from V and 0 bases from J, with 22 bases in between. The CDR3 sequence is 18 residues long. CDR1 is SGDLS, CDR2 YYNGEE, per germline. Written as DNA, the CDR3 is TGTGCCAGCAACAAAAGCCCCGGGACGGCCAACTCTGGAAACACCATATATTTT. This translates into CASNKSPGTANSGNTIYF.

The chain has TRBV7-6 and TRBJ2-3, with D possibly TRBD2 on 6 matching bases. The CDR3 loop spans 13 amino acids. The germline gives CDR1 SGHVS, CDR2 FNYEAQ. V lost 11 bases and J 0 bases, leaving 12 bases between the germline ends. CDR3 residues: CASGEVSTDTQYF. The CDR3 DNA reads as TGTGCCTCCGGGGAGGTTAGCACAGATACGCAGTATTTT.

A few counts support this clonotype. The gene calls are TRBV24-1 and TRBJ2-1; D is possibly TRBD2 (6 bases). CDR3 length: 17 amino acids. V was clipped by 2 bases and J by 0 bases, with 13 bases between them. From germline, CDR1 is KGHDR and CDR2 SFDVKD. The CDR3 spells CATSDSSGPFSYNEQFF. The CDR3 nucleotides are TGTGCCACCAGTGATTCCAGCGGGCCCTTCTCCTACAATGAGCAGTTCTTC.

The chain employs TRBV6-5 and TRBJ2-2, with D perhaps TRBD1 (6 bases). Germline V CDR1 and CDR2: MNHEY, SVGAGI. Between the trimmed V and J ends, which lost 6 bases and 2 bases, there was a span of 13 bases. The CDR3 contains 15 residues. The DNA of the CDR3 is TGTGCCAGCAGATCCAGGGGCGCTAACACCGGGGAGCTGTTTTTT. Residues: CASRSRGANTGELFF.

The chain recombines TRBV15 with TRBJ2-4; D uncertain. V was shortened by 3 bases and J by 5 bases, with 14 bases between the two germline ends. Germline V lookup: CDR1 LNHNV, CDR2 YYDKDF (reference sequence). This CDR3 comprises 15 residues. The CDR3 coding sequence is TGTGCCACCAGCAGTCACCGGAATCCCCAAAACATTCAGTACTTC. Amino acids: CATSSHRNPQNIQYF.

With regard to this clonotype: It is unclear where the CDR3 begins or ends on the DNA, so no DNA is shown, and the CDR3 is as TCRdb lists it. The V gene is TRBV6-5, the J gene TRBJ2-7. Germline V gene lookup returns CDR1 MNHEY and CDR2 SVGAGI. The CDR3 region is 11 residues in length, termini included. This chain's CDR3 is CASSTSSEQYF.

The rearrangement joins TRBV20-1 to TRBJ1-2; possibly TRBD1 for D (6 bases). Trimming pared 1 base from V and 4 bases from J, leaving 16 bases between. This CDR3 is 15 amino acids long. The V gene's germline CDR1 is DFQATT and CDR2 SNEGSKA (reference sequence). CDR3 DNA sequence: TGCAGTGCTAGAGGCTTGCCGGGGGCGGTCTATGGCTACACCTTC. This gives the protein CSARGLPGAVYGYTF.

The CDR3 loop is CASGSRLGGLSETQYF. In DNA, the CDR3 is TGTGCTAGTGGTTCCCGATTGGGGGGTTTAAGTGAGACCCAGTACTTC. This chain connects TRBV12-5 to TRBJ2-1, with TRBD2 as a possible D gene (6 bases). The closer fit of TRBJ2-5 to the DNA end suggests the J call may be wrong. Germline CDR1 is LGHNT and CDR2 is FRNRAP. This CDR3 spans 16 amino acids.